This T cell receptor beta chain is drawn from a study of response to subunit inactivated influenza vaccine. Study outcomes and limitations: Authors suggested seasonal influenza vaccinations each recruit few new T cells.

Germline CDR1 and CDR2: MNHNS and SASEGT. V shed 6 bases and J 3 bases; nucleotides not matched to a gene: 11. The CDR3 runs 16 residues. Of note for this clonotype: Its antigen is not identified.

TCRdb re-called the RT-PCR reads with MiXCR, one entry per CDR3 protein. The table has hundreds of thousands of distinct CDR3 sequences, about 8% seen once. The V and J genes are TRBV6-1 and TRBJ2-4, with 7 bases fitting TRBD2. The sequenced sample was PBMCs from blood, obtained roughly 24 months after vaccination. This receptor was obtained from a man aged 50 to 69 who received an inactivated influenza vaccine. Here the CDR3 DNA reads TGTGCCAGCAGGTCTTACTGGGGGAGGGACAAAAACATTCAGTACTTC. It encodes CASRSYWGRDKNIQYF.